What follows are 32 T cell receptor beta chains derived from one specimen sequenced in a study of Ad26.COV2.S vaccination and SARS-CoV-2 variants. Generated by immunoSEQ multiplex PCR, the TCRdb table keeps only in-frame clones and is missing some. This sample has about 400,000 clones; 75% to 90% occur once, and the top ten carry 1.5% to 2%. Treatment of the sample: around 19 received Ad26.COV2.S at low or high dose, single or two shots; roughly five received placebo; per-sample allocation not given. The investigators took samples on day 63 after the first vaccine or placebo injection. This specimen consisted of peripheral blood, obtained in a trial of Ad26.COV2.S vaccine versus placebo. These receptors originate from a person aged 18-60 years who received the Ad26.COV2.S COVID-19 vaccine or a placebo.

This clone was seen once. V and J are TRBV19 and TRBJ1-1; possibly TRBD1 for D (6 bases). Trimming shortened V by 4 bases and J by 1 base, and 13 bases separated the two germline ends. Germline V gene lookup returns CDR1 LNHDA and CDR2 SQIVND (reference sequence). The length of the CDR3 is 15 residues. The CDR3: CASSTRGRGNTEAFF. The CDR3, as DNA: TGTGCCAGTAGTACCCGGGGCAGGGGGAACACTGAAGCTTTCTTT.

The chain couples TRBV7-3 to TRBJ2-6; D perhaps matches TRBD1 (5 bases). Germline V CDR1 and CDR2: SGHTA, FQGTGA. The V gene lost 2 bases and the J gene lost 3 bases, with 8 bases spanning the gap. This CDR3 comprises 15 residues. The CDR3 spells CASSLQGVGANVLTF. In DNA form, the CDR3 reads TGTGCCAGCAGCTTACAGGGTGTTGGGGCCAACGTCCTGACTTTC.

This chain links TRBV5-4 with TRBJ1-1; TRBD1 might be the D (5 bases). The V and J ends lost 0 bases and 0 bases respectively, with 9 bases between them. Germline assignment: CDR1 SGHNT and CDR2 YYREEE (reference sequence). This CDR3 contains 15 residues. CDR3 sequence: CASSLVGGLNTEAFF. CDR3 sequence (DNA): TGTGCCAGCAGCTTGGTCGGGGGGTTGAACACTGAAGCTTTCTTT.

The V call is TRBV23-1, the J call TRBJ2-7; D unclear. TRBV23-1 is filed as an ORF, its function uncertain. V lost 4 bases and J 3 bases, leaving 16 bases between the germline ends. The CDR3 totals 15 residues. The CDR3 sequence is CASSRHPPRVYEQYF. The CDR3, as DNA: TGCGCCAGCAGTCGCCACCCGCCTAGGGTCTACGAGCAGTACTTC.

The gene calls are TRBV4-2 and TRBJ2-7; 12 bases are a match to TRBD2. The CDR3 has 18 residues. The germline V gene has CDR1 LGHNA and CDR2 YNFKEQ. Losses at the gene ends were 0 bases for V and 1 base for J; bases not matched to a gene: 7. The CDR3 sequence is CASSQDQTSGGISYEQYF. Here the CDR3 DNA reads TGTGCCAGCAGCCAAGACCAGACTAGCGGGGGCATTTCCTACGAGCAGTACTTC.

This clone has a single count. CDR3: CASSEQGNTYGYTF. CDR3 DNA: TGTGCCAGCAGTGAGCAGGGGAACACCTATGGCTACACCTTC. V is TRBV2 and J is TRBJ1-2; D is possibly TRBD1 (6 bases). The CDR3 runs 14 residues. Trimming took off 3 bases at V and 4 bases at J, with 12 bases between the two ends. Germline lookup yields CDR1 SNHLY and CDR2 FYNNEI.

This clone occurred once. V usage is TRBV5-1 and J usage is TRBJ1-4, with D possibly matching TRBD1 (6 bases). Trimming removed 3 bases at V and 7 bases at J, with 10 bases between. The germline V gene encodes CDR1 SGHRS and CDR2 YFSETQ. This CDR3 spans 13 amino acids. CDR3 in amino acids: CASSSRGGEKLFF. In nucleotides, the CDR3 is TGCGCCAGCAGCTCCAGGGGAGGTGAAAAACTGTTTTTT.

This clone has more than one count but fewer than ten. The gene calls are TRBV3-1 (or the pseudogene TRBV3-2) and TRBJ2-2; no clear D gene. V lost 4 bases and J 7 bases, leaving 13 bases between the germline ends. The CDR3 is 14 amino acids. Germline-derived CDR1 and CDR2 are LGHDT and YNNKEL (reference sequence). This CDR3 is CASSPFGSDGELFF. The CDR3 DNA is TGTGCCAGCAGCCCTTTTGGGTCAGACGGGGAGCTGTTTTTT.

The chain is built from TRBV5-1 and TRBJ2-1, with TRBD2 identical over 10 bases. Losses at the gene ends were 4 bases for V and 5 bases for J; bases not matched to a gene: 9. The CDR3 length is 16 residues. Germline CDR1 and CDR2: SGHRS and YFSETQ. CDR3 residues: CASSPEAGLANNEQFF. The CDR3 DNA reads as TGCGCCAGCAGCCCTGAGGCGGGACTAGCGAACAATGAGCAGTTCTTC.

The gene calls are TRBV19 and TRBJ1-5; D remains unclear. The V gene's germline CDR1 is LNHDA and CDR2 SQIVND (reference sequence). This CDR3 comprises 13 residues. V lost 11 bases to trimming and J lost 3 bases, with 14 bases between them. The CDR3 is CAATGSYNQPQHF. The CDR3 nucleotides are TGTGCCGCTACCGGCAGCTACAATCAGCCCCAGCATTTT.

The J gene is TRBJ2-1, the V gene TRBV2; 7 nucleotides line up with TRBD2. CDR3 length: 14 residues. Germline assignment: CDR1 SNHLY and CDR2 FYNNEI. The V and J ends lost 7 bases and 1 base, in that order; junction bases with no gene match: 4. The CDR3 region is CASTPSGSYNEQFF. CDR3 sequence (DNA): TGTGCCAGCACCCCTAGCGGTTCCTACAATGAGCAGTTCTTC.

Worth noting for this clone: This sample includes further DNA sequences coding for the same CDR3. The J gene is TRBJ2-3, the V gene TRBV9, with 9 bases identical to TRBD2. The CDR3 is 15 amino acids. The ends lost 0 bases at V and 3 bases at J; junction bases unmatched: 2. CDR1 and CDR2 from the germline V gene are SGDLS and YYNGEE. CDR3 sequence (DNA): TGTGCCAGCAGCGTAGGCCTAGCGGGGACAGATACGCAGTATTTT. Translated: CASSVGLAGTDTQYF.

V usage is TRBV2 and J usage is TRBJ1-2, with D maybe TRBD1 (5 bases). V was pared by 6 bases and J by 10 bases, with 15 bases between. The CDR3 loop spans 12 amino acids. Germline values: CDR1 SNHLY, CDR2 FYNNEI. The chain's CDR3 is CASSRTREDYTF. CDR3 coding DNA: TGTGCCAGCAGCCGGACAAGGGAGGACTACACCTTC.

V usage is TRBV5-1 and J usage is TRBJ2-3, with D perhaps assigned TRBD1 or TRBD2 (6 bases each). Germline V CDR1 and CDR2: SGHRS, YFSETQ. V was clipped by 3 bases and J by 1 base, with 15 bases between them. CDR3 length: 16 residues. Here the CDR3 reads CASSSWGAKGTDTQYF. As DNA, the CDR3 is TGCGCCAGCAGCTCGTGGGGGGCAAAGGGCACAGATACGCAGTATTTT.

The J gene is TRBJ2-1, the V gene TRBV28, with 10 nucleotides matching TRBD2. The CDR3 is made up of 17 amino acids. The junction had 10 bases not matched to a gene; V was cut back by 8 bases and J by 0 bases. Germline V gives CDR1 MDHEN, CDR2 SYDVKM. Written as DNA, the CDR3 is TGTGCCAGCCGCACTACTAGCGGGAAGAGCTCCTACAATGAGCAGTTCTTC. Its protein is CASRTTSGKSSYNEQFF.

This clone has ten or more counts. The chain has TRBV27 and TRBJ2-3; D uncertain. This CDR3 has 12 amino acids. The V gene lost 10 bases and the J gene lost 1 base, with 9 bases spanning the gap. CDR1 is MNHEY, CDR2 SMNVEV, per germline (reference sequence). The CDR3 protein is CATRLGTDTQYF. CDR3 bases: TGTGCCACGCGGCTAGGCACAGATACGCAGTATTTT.

The V gene is TRBV6-2 or TRBV6-3, the J gene TRBJ2-2; 11 bases align to TRBD2. V shed 5 bases and J 1 base; nucleotides not matched to a gene: 12. Looked up from germline, CDR1 is MNHEY and CDR2 is SVGEGT. The CDR3 runs 19 residues. The CDR3 coding sequence is TGTGCCAGCAGTACCCGGCGGCTAGCGGGAGGCCGGAACACCGGGGAGCTGTTTTTT. This gives the protein CASSTRRLAGGRNTGELFF.

The V gene is TRBV5-1, the J gene TRBJ2-1; 13 bases fit TRBD2. CDR1 and CDR2 from the germline V gene are SGHRS and YFSETQ. The CDR3 is 16 residues long. V gave up 0 bases and J gave up 10 bases; unmatched junction bases: 7. CDR3 nucleotide sequence: TGCGCCAGCAGCTTGGGCGGGACTAGCGGGAAACGGGAGCAGTTCTTC. This gives the protein CASSLGGTSGKREQFF.

V usage is TRBV30 and J usage is TRBJ2-7, with 9 positions matching TRBD1. Germline V gene sequence: CDR1 GTSNPN, CDR2 SVGIG (reference sequence). The V and J ends lost 2 bases and 1 base, in that order; junction bases with no gene match: 3. The CDR3 extends over 14 amino acids. The DNA of the CDR3 is TGTGCCTGGAGTAAGGGGACAGGGTCCTACGAGCAGTACTTC. Translation gives CAWSKGTGSYEQYF.

V is TRBV2 and J is TRBJ2-1, with 12 bases fitting TRBD2. The length of the CDR3 is 15 residues. The germline V gene has CDR1 SNHLY and CDR2 FYNNEI. V was pared by 6 bases and J by 4 bases, with 4 bases of the junction left unmatched. The CDR3 sequence: CASSGTSGFYNEQFF. CDR3 bases: TGTGCCAGCAGCGGGACTAGCGGGTTTTACAATGAGCAGTTCTTC. Full variable domain (outside the CDR3, taken from reference TRBV2 and TRBJ2-1): EPEVTQTPSHQVTQMGQEVILRCVPISNHLYFYWYRQILGQKVEFLVSFYNNEISEKSEIFDDQFSVERPDGSNFTLKIRSTKLEDSAMYFCASSGTSGFYNEQFFGPGTRLTVL.

The rearrangement joins TRBV15 to TRBJ2-5, with D unclear. Germline V gives CDR1 LNHNV, CDR2 YYDKDF (reference sequence). The CDR3 is made up of 15 amino acids. V gave up 0 bases and J gave up 4 bases, with 12 bases separating them. Here the CDR3 DNA reads TGTGCCACCAGCAGAGATTCGAGGATCCTAGAGACCCAGTACTTC. This codes for CATSRDSRILETQYF.

The DNA for the CDR3 is TGTGCCTGGAGTCCAGGGAATAATTCACCCCTCCACTTT. This sequence encodes CAWSPGNNSPLHF. The V gene is TRBV30, the J gene TRBJ1-6, with TRBD1 as a possible D gene (5 bases). Germline V gives CDR1 GTSNPN, CDR2 SVGIG (reference sequence). V was shortened by 2 bases and J by 5 bases, with 7 bases between the two germline ends. CDR3 length: 13 amino acids.

This CDR3 reads CATSSTGLNTIYF. The CDR3 bases are TGTGCCACCAGCAGTACAGGGTTAAACACCATATATTTT. This chain connects TRBV15 to TRBJ1-3, with D maybe TRBD1 (6 bases). The CDR3 has 13 residues. V lost 3 bases and J 6 bases, leaving 9 bases between the germline ends. Germline CDR1 and CDR2: LNHNV and YYDKDF (reference sequence).

This chain connects TRBV5-4 to TRBJ2-6; D not resolved. The ends were cut back, 4 bases at V and 2 bases at J, with 13 bases in the middle. CDR1 and CDR2 from the germline V gene are SGHNT and YYREEE (reference sequence). The length of the CDR3 is 16 residues. CDR3 residues: CASSTDTSTGANVLTF. The CDR3 nucleotides are TGTGCCAGCAGCACCGACACCTCTACTGGGGCCAACGTCCTGACTTTC.

This rearrangement joins TRBV30 to TRBJ1-4; D not certain. The V end lost 3 bases, the J end lost 2 bases, and 10 bases lay between the germline ends. This CDR3 contains 14 residues. Germline values: CDR1 GTSNPN, CDR2 SVGIG (reference sequence). For the CDR3, the DNA is TGTGCCTGGAGGGATACAGTGACTAATGAAAAACTGTTTTTT. Translated: CAWRDTVTNEKLFF.

This clone has a handful of counts. V is TRBV5-4 and J is TRBJ2-7; D is perhaps TRBD1 (6 bases). In germline, CDR1 is SGHNT, CDR2 YYREEE (reference sequence). This CDR3 spans 15 amino acids. Trimming shortened V by 2 bases and J by 5 bases, and 17 bases separated the two germline ends. This CDR3 is CASSFQGTRGHEQYF. The CDR3 DNA follows: TGTGCCAGCAGCTTTCAAGGTACCAGGGGTCACGAGCAGTACTTC.

V and J are TRBV11-3 and TRBJ2-3, with 8 nucleotides matching TRBD1. The CDR3 is 14 amino acids. Germline CDR1 is SGHNT and CDR2 is YENEEA. Unmatched junction bases numbered 2, after V lost 3 bases and J lost 3 bases. CDR3 sequence reads: CASSLGQATDTQYF. CDR3 nucleotides: TGTGCCAGCAGCTTGGGACAGGCGACAGATACGCAGTATTTT.

The V gene is TRBV7-9, the J gene TRBJ2-3; a possible D gene is TRBD2 (5 bases). V was clipped by 5 bases and J by 4 bases, with 16 bases between them. Germline CDR1 reads SEHNR; CDR2 reads FQNEAQ (reference sequence). The CDR3 spans 15 residues. CDR3 amino acids: CASSPQERVADTQYF. CDR3 nucleotide sequence: TGTGCCAGCAGCCCTCAGGAGAGGGTAGCAGATACGCAGTATTTT.

This chain joins TRBV30 and TRBJ2-1, with TRBD2 as a possible D gene (6 bases). Looked up from germline, CDR1 is GTSNPN and CDR2 is SVGIG (reference sequence). V lost 4 bases to trimming and J lost 7 bases, with 20 bases between them. The CDR3 totals 15 residues. CDR3: CAWTKPEGLGNEQFF. The CDR3 nucleotides are TGTGCCTGGACCAAACCGGAGGGCCTCGGTAATGAGCAGTTCTTC.

The chain has TRBV19 and TRBJ2-7, with D tentatively TRBD1 (6 bases). The CDR3 runs 15 residues. Germline values: CDR1 LNHDA, CDR2 SQIVND (reference sequence). Trimming left V 6 bases short and J 3 bases short, with 18 bases between. The CDR3 spells CASSKGQLPLYEQYF. The CDR3 DNA reads as TGTGCCAGTAGCAAAGGACAGTTACCACTCTACGAGCAGTACTTC. Full variable domain (outside the CDR3, taken from reference TRBV19 and TRBJ2-7): DGGITQSPKYLFRKEGQNVTLSCEQNLNHDAMYWYRQDPGQGLRLIYYSQIVNDFQKGDIAEGYSVSREKKESFPLTVTSAQKNPTAFYLCASSKGQLPLYEQYFGPGTRLTVT.

The gene calls are TRBV4-1 and TRBJ2-5; 12 positions match TRBD2. J gave up 5 bases and V 1 base, and 5 bases lay outside the gene matches. Germline CDR1 and CDR2: MGHRA and YSYEKL. This CDR3 contains 16 residues. CDR3: CASSQGLAGGRETQYF. For the CDR3, the DNA is TGCGCCAGCAGCCAAGGCCTAGCGGGAGGGCGGGAGACCCAGTACTTC.

This sequence joins TRBV3-1 (or the pseudogene TRBV3-2) and TRBJ1-4; tentative D call: TRBD1 (6 bases). V gave up 1 base and J gave up 7 bases, with 13 bases separating them. From germline, CDR1 is LGHDT and CDR2 YNNKEL (reference sequence). The CDR3 sequence is 15 residues long. The CDR3 sequence is CASSQAGRGGEKLFF. DNA for the CDR3: TGTGCCAGCAGCCAAGCGGGCAGGGGTGGTGAAAAACTGTTTTTT.